This T cell receptor beta chain was sequenced in a study of post-analysis software for immune sequencing data. The overall study: Relapsing-remitting, secondary progressive and progressive-relapsing forms made up the multiple sclerosis disease courses.

About this clonotype: Its antigen is currently unknown.

Regarding the study as a whole: The five TRBV segments detected at higher frequency in patients than in controls included TRBV5-6, TRBV5-1 and TRBV20-1. Co-batched samples clustered tightly together by F measure. Among multiple sclerosis patients, normalized Chao1 diversity was significantly below that of controls.

cDNA libraries of TCR beta carried unique molecular identifiers. Once about 0.9 to 11 million T cells were used, 400,000 to 550,000 cDNA molecules resulted. TCRdb ran MiXCR on the PCR reads and lists one entry per CDR3 protein. The sample lists about 400,000 distinct CDR3 sequences; approximately 33% were seen once. The J segment lost 0 bases and the V segment lost 3 bases, leaving 5 bases of the junction unmatched. The CDR3 consists of 15 residues. Looked up from germline, CDR1 is SGHAT and CDR2 is FQDESV (reference sequence). The J gene is TRBJ2-7, the V gene TRBV11-1; 7 bases fit TRBD1. The sequenced material came from blood. This sequence originates from a girl aged 5 to 17 with multiple sclerosis. The CDR3 protein is CASSLDRISSYEQYF. The CDR3 nucleotides are TGTGCCAGCAGCTTGGACAGGATCAGCTCCTACGAGCAGTACTTC. Together with reference TRBV11-1 and TRBJ2-7, the CDR3 gives the full variable domain: EAEVAQSPRYKITEKSQAVAFWCDPISGHATLYWYRQILGQGPELLVQFQDESVVDDSQLPKDRFSAERLKGVDSTLKIQPAELGDSAMYLCASSLDRISSYEQYFGPGTRLTVT.